This is a list of T cell receptor beta chains from one sample in a study of blood T cell repertoires in COVID-19. Here immunoSEQ multiplex PCR was the method, and the copy in TCRdb shows in-frame clones only, minus some. The repertoire holds 200,000 to 250,000 clones, 75% to 85% seen once, with roughly 5.5% in the top ten. Specimen: peripheral blood. These receptors originate from an older woman with COVID-19, enrolled during active disease. CDR3s include the opening cysteine and the closing phenylalanine or tryptophan. Each record gives: J gene, V gene, clone size, D gene, CDR3 DNA, CDR3 protein. The D gene is left open where the match is weak. For some rows the clone size is stated as once, few or many, or as a class when expanded; others skip it.

J gene: TRBJ1-2
V gene: TRBV3-1/TRBV3-2
clone size: .
D gene: .
CDR3 DNA: TGTGCCAGCAGCCAAGAAGGGGTCTATGGCTACACCTTC
CDR3 protein: CASSQEGVYGYTF

J gene: TRBJ1-5
V gene: TRBV2
clone size: .
D gene: TRBD1
CDR3 DNA: TGTGCCAGCAGTATTTCCGGGACAGGATCCAATCAGCCCCAGCATTTT
CDR3 protein: CASSISGTGSNQPQHF

J gene: TRBJ2-6
V gene: TRBV18
clone size: .
D gene: .
CDR3 DNA: TGTGCCAGCTCACCCGTTGGACAGAGTGGCTCTGGGGCCAACGTCCTGACTTTC
CDR3 protein: CASSPVGQSGSGANVLTF

J gene: TRBJ2-7
V gene: TRBV6-5
clone size: few
D gene: .
CDR3 DNA: TGTGCCAGCAGTTCACCGGGACTTACTTACGAGCAGTACTTC
CDR3 protein: CASSSPGLTYEQYF

J gene: TRBJ2-7
V gene: TRBV6-2/TRBV6-3
clone size: once
D gene: TRBD2
CDR3 DNA: TGTGCCAGCAGTTACTCACTAGCGGGAGGGTACGAGCAGTACTTC
CDR3 protein: CASSYSLAGGYEQYF

J gene: TRBJ1-4
V gene: TRBV5-6
clone size: .
D gene: .
CDR3 DNA: TGTGCCAGCAGCTTAGGTCCAGGGTCTAATGAAAAACTGTTTTTT
CDR3 protein: CASSLGPGSNEKLFF

J gene: TRBJ2-1
V gene: TRBV7-9
clone size: .
D gene: TRBD2
CDR3 DNA: TGTGCCAGCAGCTGGGGACTAGCGGGAGGTAATGAGCAGTTCTTC
CDR3 protein: CASSWGLAGGNEQFF

J gene: TRBJ1-1
V gene: TRBV2
clone size: .
D gene: .
CDR3 DNA: TGTGCCAGCATTGCAGGGTGGAGCACTGAAGCTTTCTTT
CDR3 protein: CASIAGWSTEAFF

J gene: TRBJ2-7
V gene: TRBV6-6
clone size: .
D gene: TRBD1
CDR3 DNA: TGTGCCAGCAGATTGGGACAGTCCTACTACGAGCAGTACTTC
CDR3 protein: CASRLGQSYYEQYF

J gene: TRBJ1-1
V gene: TRBV29-1
clone size: .
D gene: TRBD1
CDR3 DNA: TGCAGCGTGACTGGACAGGGACCTGGTGAAGCTTTCTTT
CDR3 protein: CSVTGQGPGEAFF

J gene: TRBJ2-2
V gene: TRBV4-3
clone size: .
D gene: .
CDR3 DNA: TGCGCCAGCAGCCAAGATTTAGGAGGCACCGGGGAGCTGTTTTTT
CDR3 protein: CASSQDLGGTGELFF

J gene: TRBJ1-1
V gene: TRBV19
clone size: once
D gene: .
CDR3 DNA: TGTGCCAGTAGTCCTCCTCCGGGACAAGGCACTGAAGCTTTCTTT
CDR3 protein: CASSPPPGQGTEAFF

J gene: TRBJ2-3
V gene: TRBV5-1
clone size: .
D gene: TRBD2
CDR3 DNA: TGCGCCAGCAGCTTGGCCCGACTAGCGGATAGCACAGATACGCAGTATTTT
CDR3 protein: CASSLARLADSTDTQYF

J gene: TRBJ1-2
V gene: TRBV2
clone size: .
D gene: TRBD1
CDR3 DNA: TGTGCCAGCAGTGAAGTTGGACAGGGGATGGGTGGCTACACCTTC
CDR3 protein: CASSEVGQGMGGYTF

J gene: TRBJ2-2
V gene: TRBV24-1
clone size: .
D gene: TRBD1
CDR3 DNA: TGTGCCACCAGTAGGACAGGGAACACCGGGGAGCTGTTTTTT
CDR3 protein: CATSRTGNTGELFF

J gene: TRBJ1-5
V gene: TRBV6-6
clone size: .
D gene: .
CDR3 DNA: TGTGCCAGCAGTGCGGACAGAAATCAGCCCCAGCATTTT
CDR3 protein: CASSADRNQPQHF

J gene: TRBJ2-7
V gene: TRBV7-9
clone size: .
D gene: .
CDR3 DNA: TGTGCCAGCAGCTTACAGGGGCGGATCTTCTACGAGCAGTACTTC
CDR3 protein: CASSLQGRIFYEQYF

J gene: TRBJ2-1
V gene: TRBV28
clone size: few
D gene: TRBD2
CDR3 DNA: TGTGCCAGCAGTCCGGGCGGGAGGGCCCGGAATGAGCAGTTCTTC
CDR3 protein: CASSPGGRARNEQFF

J gene: TRBJ1-4
V gene: TRBV3-1/TRBV3-2
clone size: .
D gene: TRBD1
CDR3 DNA: TGTGCCAGCAGCCAAGACATATACGACAGGGGCAATAATGAAAAACTGTTTTTT
CDR3 protein: CASSQDIYDRGNNEKLFF

J gene: TRBJ1-1
V gene: TRBV2
clone size: .
D gene: .
CDR3 DNA: TGTGCCAGCAGTGAAACGGGGGGAGAAGCTTTCTTT
CDR3 protein: CASSETGGEAFF

J gene: TRBJ2-6
V gene: TRBV3-1/TRBV3-2
clone size: .
D gene: .
CDR3 DNA: TGTGCCAGCAGCCAAGTTTGGGCCTCGGACTCTGGGGCCAACGTCCTGACTTTC
CDR3 protein: CASSQVWASDSGANVLTF

J gene: TRBJ1-2
V gene: TRBV2
clone size: .
D gene: .
CDR3 DNA: TGTGCCAGCACCCTGAGGCCCAACTATGGCTACACCTTC
CDR3 protein: CASTLRPNYGYTF

J gene: TRBJ1-5
V gene: TRBV19
clone size: .
D gene: TRBD1
CDR3 DNA: TGTGCCGGGGGCCGACAGGGGAGTCAGCCCCAGCATTTT
CDR3 protein: CAGGRQGSQPQHF

J gene: TRBJ2-2
V gene: TRBV24-1
clone size: .
D gene: .
CDR3 DNA: TGTGCCACCAGGGACACCAACACCGGGGAGCTGTTTTTT
CDR3 protein: CATRDTNTGELFF

J gene: TRBJ2-1
V gene: TRBV6-4
clone size: .
D gene: TRBD2
CDR3 DNA: TGTGCCAGCTCGGCTAGCGGGAGAGATGAGCAGTTCTTC
CDR3 protein: CASSASGRDEQFF

J gene: TRBJ2-7
V gene: TRBV7-8
clone size: .
D gene: .
CDR3 DNA: TGTGCCAGCAGCTCCCGTGTCTCCGGGACTGGAAATGGGCAGTACTTC
CDR3 protein: CASSSRVSGTGNGQYF

J gene: TRBJ2-3
V gene: TRBV11-3
clone size: .
D gene: TRBD2
CDR3 DNA: TGTGCCAGCAGCTCCACTAGCGGGAGGGTTAGGAGCACAGATACGCAGTATTTT
CDR3 protein: CASSSTSGRVRSTDTQYF

J gene: TRBJ1-6
V gene: TRBV7-2
clone size: .
D gene: .
CDR3 DNA: TGTGCCAGCAGCTTACCACTCGGGGATAATTCACCCCTCCACTTT
CDR3 protein: CASSLPLGDNSPLHF

J gene: TRBJ2-7
V gene: TRBV18
clone size: .
D gene: .
CDR3 DNA: TGTGCCAGCTCACGTACAGATTCCTACGAGCAGTACTTC
CDR3 protein: CASSRTDSYEQYF